These 8 T cell receptor beta chains were all obtained from the same sample, sequenced in a study of metastatic and nonmetastatic thyroid tumors. Every patient underwent thyroid surgery untreated. Through MiXCR, TCRdb re-clonotyped the PCR reads. The data contain tens of thousands of clones, 30% of them singletons. Sequenced: blood. The source is a female donor with papillary thyroid cancer or a benign thyroid nodule (not recorded which). Some clones in this sample may be carry-over from other donors' samples.

This clone was seen at least ten times. The V gene is TRBV6-1, the J gene TRBJ2-5, with D perhaps TRBD1 or TRBD2 (6 bases each). This CDR3 spans 14 amino acids. Germline V lookup: CDR1 MNHNS, CDR2 SASEGT. V was pared by 2 bases and J by 5 bases, with 12 bases between. CDR3: CASSELGGHETQYF. The CDR3 nucleotides are TGTGCCAGCAGTGAACTTGGGGGGCACGAGACCCAGTACTTC.

V and J are TRBV5-1 and TRBJ1-3, with D uncertain. The CDR3 is 15 residues long. Germline V gene sequence: CDR1 SGHRS, CDR2 YFSETQ. Trimming took 0 bases from V and 1 from J, leaving 8 bases between them. The CDR3 loop reads CASSLDAESGNTIYF. The DNA for the CDR3 is TGCGCCAGCAGCTTGGACGCAGAATCTGGAAACACCATATATTTT.

This clone has just one count. Relative to the germline gene, one junction end is altered; a read error may explain this. J is TRBJ2-1 and V is TRBV7-2; TRBD2 might be the D (5 bases). Germline loops: CDR1 SGHTA, CDR2 FQGNSA. The CDR3 loop spans 14 amino acids. The CDR3 DNA is TGTGCCAGCAGCTTAAGGTGGGAGTACAGTGAGCAGTTCTTC. Its translation: CASSLRWEYSEQFF.

The chain carries TRBV30 and TRBJ2-6; D uncertain. The V and J ends lost 0 bases and 4 bases respectively, with 10 bases between them. The CDR3 totals 15 residues. Per germline, CDR1 GTSNPN and CDR2 SVGIG (reference sequence). CDR3 nucleotides: TGTGCCTGGAGTGTTGGAATCTTGGGGGCCAACGTCCTGACTTTC. Its translation is CAWSVGILGANVLTF.

This clone was seen at least ten times. Other nucleotide sequences from this sample produce the same CDR3. The chain joins TRBV11-1 to TRBJ2-1, with TRBD2 as a possible D gene (5 bases). This CDR3 has 11 amino acids. The germline V gene has CDR1 SGHAT and CDR2 FQDESV (reference sequence). Trimming took 5 bases from V and 8 from J, leaving 7 bases between them. CDR3 loop: CASSPEDEQFF. In nucleotides, the CDR3 is TGTGCCAGCAGCCCGGAGGATGAGCAGTTCTTC.

Many counts were recorded for this clone. The chain employs TRBV11-2 and TRBJ2-7; 13 positions match TRBD2. V was clipped by 6 bases and J by 3 bases; unmatched bases: 5. This CDR3 has 15 amino acids. Germline-derived CDR1 and CDR2 are SGHAT and FQNNGV. CDR3 region: CASRSGLAGNYEQYF. The CDR3 DNA reads TGTGCCAGCAGATCGGGACTAGCGGGGAACTACGAGCAGTACTTC.

This chain joins TRBV20-1 and TRBJ2-7; TRBD2 might be the D (5 bases). Trimming cost V 3 bases and J 13 bases, with 19 bases left between them. CDR1 is DFQATT and CDR2 is SNEGSKA in the germline V gene (reference sequence). The CDR3 spans 12 residues. CDR3 sequence: CSASRGNEEKYF. The CDR3 DNA reads as TGCAGTGCTAGTAGAGGGAATGAGGAGAAATACTTC.

In the case of this clone: The junction and the germline gene differ at one end; a read error may be behind it. The rearrangement uses TRBV4-1 and TRBJ2-7; D is perhaps TRBD1 (5 bases). This CDR3 contains 15 residues. The germline V gene has CDR1 MGHRA and CDR2 YSYEKL. The CDR3 loop reads CASSPMWAGSYEEYF. The CDR3 bases are TGTGCCAGCAGCCCCATGTGGGCAGGGTCCTACGAGGAGTACTTC.